The source of this T cell receptor (beta chain) is a study of T cell responses to AZD1222 COVID-19 vaccine. Sequencing used immunoSEQ multiplex PCR; TCRdb keeps in-frame clones, though not all of them. The table includes 120,000 or so clones, approximately 80% detected once. Study outcomes and limitations: Regions left unmutated in variants are reportedly the target of nearly half of spike-specific TCRs.

Regarding this clone: The antigen is not known.

The germline V gene has CDR1 SEHNR and CDR2 FQNEAQ (reference sequence). J gave up 2 bases and V 4 bases, and 4 bases lay outside the gene matches. This CDR3 has 14 residues. The sequence derives from an adult who received the AZD1222 COVID-19 vaccine. The chain recombines TRBV7-9 with TRBJ1-1; 7 bases map to TRBD1. The material sequenced was peripheral blood, taken 28 days after the second AZD1222 dose. The CDR3 loop reads CASSSQGGNTEAFF. The CDR3 DNA follows: TGTGCCAGCAGCTCTCAGGGGGGCAACACTGAAGCTTTCTTT.